This T cell receptor (beta chain) came from a study of long-term antiretroviral therapy in people with HIV. Germline CDR1 is SGHDT and CDR2 is YYEEEE. The CDR3 consists of 15 residues. With V trimmed by 2 bases and J by 5 bases, 4 bases remained unmatched. They ran version v3.0 of the immunoSEQ assay at survey level. Clones were read by immunoSEQ multiplex PCR, and TCRdb kept only the in-frame ones, dropping some. The sample carries about 25,000 clones, roughly 76% recorded once. The material was unsorted PBMCs, obtained 1.1 years before starting antiretroviral therapy. The receptor was derived from a woman aged 40 to 50 with HIV. This chain links TRBV5-6 with TRBJ2-7; 13 bases fit TRBD2. The CDR3 region has the DNA TGTGCCAGCAGCTTACTAGCGGGGGGGCAGAACGAGCAGTACTTC. This encodes CASSLLAGGQNEQYF.